The 15 T cell receptor beta chains below were found in one sample sequenced in a study of cytomegalovirus exposure and HLA in healthy donors. PCR amplification relied on 60 Vbeta primers (plus 13 Jbeta primers). TCRdb keeps only in-frame clones here, not all; method: immunoSEQ multiplex PCR. This table holds 95,000 to 110,000 clones, 10% found once. The sequenced sample was PBMCs. The receptors here all came from a man between 40 and 49 years old in good health and CMV-seropositive.

The V call is TRBV5-1, the J call TRBJ1-2; D call uncertain. The CDR3 totals 15 residues. Germline assignment: CDR1 SGHRS and CDR2 YFSETQ. The V end lost 0 bases, the J end lost 6 bases, and 15 bases lay between the germline ends. This CDR3 is CASSLDRPEPHGYTF. Here the CDR3 DNA reads TGCGCCAGCAGCTTGGACCGCCCCGAGCCCCATGGCTACACCTTC.

This sequence joins TRBV29-1 and TRBJ2-2; D perhaps matches TRBD2 (6 bases). Trimming took 0 bases from V and 1 from J, leaving 12 bases between them. This CDR3 spans 16 amino acids. In germline, CDR1 is SQVTM, CDR2 ANQGSEA. The CDR3 reads CSVEDPLGGNTGELFF. The CDR3 bases are TGCAGCGTTGAAGACCCCCTGGGAGGGAACACCGGGGAGCTGTTTTTT.

A few counts support this clone. The rearrangement links TRBV6-1 to TRBJ2-3, with D perhaps matching TRBD1 (6 bases). V was cut by 4 bases and J by 5 bases, with 10 bases left in between. This CDR3 has 13 amino acids. Germline CDR1 MNHNS, CDR2 SASEGT. The CDR3 region has the DNA TGTGCCAGCAGTGGAATAGGGGGAGATACGCAGTATTTT. Its translation is CASSGIGGDTQYF.

This chain links TRBV19 with TRBJ2-3; 7 bases match TRBD1. Germline lookup yields CDR1 LNHDA and CDR2 SQIVND (reference sequence). The CDR3 extends over 15 amino acids. V shed 6 bases, J shed 5 bases, and the junction held 11 bases outside the gene matches. CDR3 loop: CASREKTGSLDTQYF. The CDR3, as DNA: TGTGCCAGTAGGGAAAAGACAGGGAGTCTAGATACGCAGTATTTT.

This clone has just a few counts. CDR3 DNA: TGCGCCAGCAGCCAGGGGACTAGCGGGAGCTTGGGAGAGACCCAGTACTTC. Translation gives CASSQGTSGSLGETQYF. The chain combines TRBV4-1 with TRBJ2-5, with 14 bases lining up with TRBD2. This CDR3 contains 17 residues. The germline V gene encodes CDR1 MGHRA and CDR2 YSYEKL. V was clipped by 3 bases and J by 4 bases; unmatched bases: 7.

The rearrangement links TRBV4-2 to TRBJ2-7; 9 positions match TRBD2. The length of the CDR3 is 17 residues. Germline V CDR1 and CDR2: LGHNA, YNFKEQ. V was clipped by 0 bases and J by 0 bases; unmatched bases: 6. CDR3 sequence (DNA): TGTGCCAGCAGCCAAGATCGGGCTAGCGGGAACTCCTACGAGCAGTACTTC. The encoded protein is CASSQDRASGNSYEQYF.

This clone was detected only a few times. This sequence joins TRBV2 and TRBJ2-1; D possibly corresponds to TRBD2 (6 bases). The germline gives CDR1 SNHLY, CDR2 FYNNEI. Trimming took 8 bases from V and 0 from J, leaving 8 bases between them. This CDR3 has 13 amino acids. The DNA of the CDR3 is TGTGCCAGCGGGACTGACTCCTACAATGAGCAGTTCTTC. Translated, it gives CASGTDSYNEQFF.

This clone turned up a few times. The genes are TRBV25-1 and TRBJ2-1; perhaps TRBD2 as D (5 bases). The CDR3 runs 12 residues. Germline-derived CDR1 and CDR2 are MGHDK and SYGVNS. Trimming took 7 bases from V and 7 from J, leaving 11 bases between them. The CDR3 bases are TGTGCCAGCACTGGCGGGTCTAATGAGCAGTTCTTC. As protein: CASTGGSNEQFF.

This clone was detected only a few times. The chain uses TRBV6-1 and TRBJ1-5; weak D call: TRBD1 (5 bases). The CDR3 extends over 15 amino acids. Germline CDR1 reads MNHNS; CDR2 reads SASEGT. V lost 6 bases and J lost 2, with 14 bases in between. The CDR3 DNA is TGTGCCAGCAGGGACCTCGCGACAGGCAATCAGCCCCAGCATTTT. It codes for CASRDLATGNQPQHF.

The chain employs TRBV5-6 and TRBJ2-5; 7 nucleotides match TRBD2. The CDR3 has 15 residues. With V trimmed by 3 bases and J by 8 bases, 13 bases remained unmatched. Germline assignment: CDR1 SGHDT and CDR2 YYEEEE. The CDR3 here is CASSYGTGLSQTQYF. In nucleotides, the CDR3 is TGTGCCAGCAGCTACGGTACGGGACTATCGCAAACCCAGTACTTC. Full variable domain (outside the CDR3, taken from reference TRBV5-6 and TRBJ2-5): DAGVTQSPTHLIKTRGQQVTLRCSPKSGHDTVSWYQQALGQGPQFIFQYYEEEERQRGNFPDRFSGHQFPNYSSELNVNALLLGDSALYLCASSYGTGLSQTQYFGPGTRLLVL.

V is TRBV7-2 and J is TRBJ2-1; TRBD1 matches 11 bases. The CDR3 contains 15 residues. Germline lookup yields CDR1 SGHTA and CDR2 FQGNSA. With 5 bases clipped from V and 7 bases from J, the junction kept 7 bases outside the gene matches. The CDR3 loop reads CASSQEGQGVNEQFF. The CDR3 nucleotides read TGTGCCAGCAGCCAAGAGGGACAGGGGGTAAATGAGCAGTTCTTC.

V usage is TRBV7-9 and J usage is TRBJ1-2; possibly TRBD1 for D (5 bases). The CDR3 is made up of 14 amino acids. CDR1 is SEHNR, CDR2 FQNEAQ, per germline (reference sequence). V lost 1 base and J lost 4, with 10 bases in between. The CDR3 reads CASSLETVVYGYTF. CDR3 sequence (DNA): TGTGCCAGCAGCTTAGAGACAGTAGTCTATGGCTACACCTTC.

This chain uses TRBV11-2 with TRBJ2-3; tentative D call: TRBD2 (5 bases). Germline loops: CDR1 SGHAT, CDR2 FQNNGV. This CDR3 comprises 17 residues. V lost 1 base and J lost 0, with 14 bases in between. CDR3 sequence reads: CASSLGRASGSTDTQYF. CDR3 DNA sequence: TGTGCCAGCAGCTTAGGCCGTGCCAGCGGAAGCACAGATACGCAGTATTTT. Variable domain in full (rest from reference TRBV11-2 and TRBJ2-3): EAGVAQSPRYKIIEKRQSVAFWCNPISGHATLYWYQQILGQGPKLLIQFQNNGVVDDSQLPKDRFSAERLKGVDSTLKIQPAKLEDSAVYLCASSLGRASGSTDTQYFGPGTRLTVL.

The V gene is TRBV7-3, the J gene TRBJ2-2; a weak D match, TRBD1 (6 bases). Germline CDR1 is SGHTA and CDR2 is FQGTGA. This CDR3 contains 17 residues. The V end was cut by 2 bases, the J end by 0 bases, with 13 bases between. CDR3 sequence (DNA): TGTGCCAGCAGCTTACAAGGGGGTGTTGCGAACACCGGGGAGCTGTTTTTT. Protein: CASSLQGGVANTGELFF.

This clone appeared a few times. CDR3 residues: CASSFGTDTNEKLFF. The CDR3 nucleotides read TGTGCCAGCAGCTTCGGGACAGACACTAATGAAAAACTGTTTTTT. The rearrangement links TRBV5-4 to TRBJ1-4, with 7 bases lining up with TRBD1. The CDR3 spans 15 residues. V lost 2 bases, J lost 2 bases, and 3 bases stayed unmatched. Germline V gene sequence: CDR1 SGHNT, CDR2 YYREEE (reference sequence).